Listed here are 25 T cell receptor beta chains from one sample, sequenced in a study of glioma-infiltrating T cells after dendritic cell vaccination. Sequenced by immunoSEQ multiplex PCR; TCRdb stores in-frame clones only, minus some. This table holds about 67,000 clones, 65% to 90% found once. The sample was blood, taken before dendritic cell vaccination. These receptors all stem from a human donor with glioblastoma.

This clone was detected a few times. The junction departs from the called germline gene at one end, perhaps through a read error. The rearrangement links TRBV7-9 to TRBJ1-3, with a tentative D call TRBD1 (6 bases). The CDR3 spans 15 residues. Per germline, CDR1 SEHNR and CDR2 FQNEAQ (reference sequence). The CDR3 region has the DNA TGCGCCAGCAGCCAAGAAGGGTGGACAGAAAACACCATATATTTT. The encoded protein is CASSQEGWTENTIYF.

DNA for the CDR3: TGCGCCAGCAGCCTGGGACAGGGGGATGGAGAGACCCAGTACTTC. Its translation: CASSLGQGDGETQYF. This sequence joins TRBV5-1 and TRBJ2-5, with 11 bases that match TRBD1. V was clipped by 4 bases and J by 4 bases; unmatched bases: 6. The CDR3 contains 15 residues. Germline V CDR1 and CDR2: SGHRS, YFSETQ.

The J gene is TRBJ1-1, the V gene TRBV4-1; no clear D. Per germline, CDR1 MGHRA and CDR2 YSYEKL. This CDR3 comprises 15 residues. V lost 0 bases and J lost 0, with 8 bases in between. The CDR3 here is CASSQDTQMNTEAFF. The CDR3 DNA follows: TGCGCCAGCAGCCAAGATACACAGATGAACACTGAAGCTTTCTTT.

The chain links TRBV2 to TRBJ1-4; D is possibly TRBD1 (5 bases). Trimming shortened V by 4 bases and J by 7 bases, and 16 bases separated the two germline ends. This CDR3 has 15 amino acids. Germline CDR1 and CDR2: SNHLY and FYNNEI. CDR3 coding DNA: TGTGCCAGCAGTGTCGGTGGAGGGGAAAGTGAAAAACTGTTTTTT. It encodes CASSVGGGESEKLFF.

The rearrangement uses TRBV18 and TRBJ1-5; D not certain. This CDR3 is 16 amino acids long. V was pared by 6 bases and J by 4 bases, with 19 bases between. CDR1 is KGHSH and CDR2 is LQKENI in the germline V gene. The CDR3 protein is CASSWGGYGENQPQHF. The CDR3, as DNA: TGTGCCAGCTCTTGGGGAGGTTACGGGGAGAATCAGCCCCAGCATTTT.

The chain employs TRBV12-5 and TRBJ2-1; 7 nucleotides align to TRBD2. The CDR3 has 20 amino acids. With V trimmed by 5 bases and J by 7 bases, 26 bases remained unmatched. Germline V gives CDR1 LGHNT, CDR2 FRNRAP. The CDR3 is CASGPQAEGLPAPSWNEQFF. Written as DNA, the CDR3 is TGTGCTAGTGGTCCTCAGGCCGAGGGACTACCGGCACCGAGTTGGAATGAGCAGTTCTTC.

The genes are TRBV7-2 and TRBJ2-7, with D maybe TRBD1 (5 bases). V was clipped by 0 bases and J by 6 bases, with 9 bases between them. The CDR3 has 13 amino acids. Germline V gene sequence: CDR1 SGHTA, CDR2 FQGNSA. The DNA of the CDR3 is TGTGCCAGCAGCTTAGCGAAGGGGTTCGAGCAGTACTTC. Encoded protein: CASSLAKGFEQYF.

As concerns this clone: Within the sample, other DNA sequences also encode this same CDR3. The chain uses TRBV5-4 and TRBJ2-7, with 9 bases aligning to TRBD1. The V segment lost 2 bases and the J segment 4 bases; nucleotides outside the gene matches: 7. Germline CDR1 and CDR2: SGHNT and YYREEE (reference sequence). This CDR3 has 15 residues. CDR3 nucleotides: TGTGCCAGCAGCTTACCCGGGACAGGGCCATACGAGCAGTACTTC. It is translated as CASSLPGTGPYEQYF.

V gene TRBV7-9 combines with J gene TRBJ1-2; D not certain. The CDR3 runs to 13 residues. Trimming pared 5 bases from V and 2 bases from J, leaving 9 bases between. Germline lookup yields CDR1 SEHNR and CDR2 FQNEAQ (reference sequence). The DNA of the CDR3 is TGTGCCAGCAGCCCGGTAGTGAACTATGGCTACACCTTC. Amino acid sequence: CASSPVVNYGYTF.

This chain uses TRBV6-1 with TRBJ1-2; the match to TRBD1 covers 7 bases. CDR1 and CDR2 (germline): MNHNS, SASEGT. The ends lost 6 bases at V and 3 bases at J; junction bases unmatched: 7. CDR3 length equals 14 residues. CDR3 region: CASRPTGIHYGYTF. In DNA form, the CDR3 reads TGTGCCAGCAGGCCGACAGGGATCCACTATGGCTACACCTTC.

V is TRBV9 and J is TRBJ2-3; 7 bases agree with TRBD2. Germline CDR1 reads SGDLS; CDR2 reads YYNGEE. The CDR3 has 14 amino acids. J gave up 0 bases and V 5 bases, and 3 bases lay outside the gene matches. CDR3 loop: CASSPGGSTDTQYF. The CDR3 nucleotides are TGTGCCAGCAGTCCGGGAGGTAGCACAGATACGCAGTATTTT.

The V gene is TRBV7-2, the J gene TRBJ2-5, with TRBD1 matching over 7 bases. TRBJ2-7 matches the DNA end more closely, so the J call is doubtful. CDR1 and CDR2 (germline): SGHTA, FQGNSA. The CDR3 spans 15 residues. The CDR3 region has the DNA TGTGCCAGCAGCCCGGACAGGAGATACTTCTACGAGCAGTACTTC. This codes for CASSPDRRYFYEQYF.

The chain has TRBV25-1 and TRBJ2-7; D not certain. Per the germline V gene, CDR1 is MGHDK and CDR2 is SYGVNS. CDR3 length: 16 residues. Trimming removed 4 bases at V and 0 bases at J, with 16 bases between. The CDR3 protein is CASSGPQAMGSYEQYF. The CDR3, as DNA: TGTGCCAGCAGTGGGCCTCAGGCCATGGGCTCCTACGAGCAGTACTTC.

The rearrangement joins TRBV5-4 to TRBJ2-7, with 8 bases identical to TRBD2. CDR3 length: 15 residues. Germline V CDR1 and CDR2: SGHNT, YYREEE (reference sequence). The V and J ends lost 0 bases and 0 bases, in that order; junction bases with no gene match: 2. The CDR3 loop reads CASSLVGGGSYEQYF. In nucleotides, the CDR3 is TGTGCCAGCAGCTTGGTCGGGGGGGGCTCCTACGAGCAGTACTTC.

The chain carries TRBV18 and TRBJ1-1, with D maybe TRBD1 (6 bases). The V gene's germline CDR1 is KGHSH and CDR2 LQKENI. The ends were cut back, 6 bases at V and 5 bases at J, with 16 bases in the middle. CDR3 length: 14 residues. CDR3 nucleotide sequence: TGTGCCAGCTCCTCAGTACAGGGATTGACTGAAGCTTTCTTT. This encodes CASSSVQGLTEAFF.

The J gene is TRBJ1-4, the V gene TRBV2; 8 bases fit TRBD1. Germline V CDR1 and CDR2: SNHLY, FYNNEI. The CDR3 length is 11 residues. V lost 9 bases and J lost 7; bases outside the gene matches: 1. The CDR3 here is CASGTGEKLFF. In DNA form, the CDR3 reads TGTGCCAGTGGGACAGGTGAAAAACTGTTTTTT.

The CDR3 loop is CASSPDQAETQYF. CDR3 coding DNA: TGTGCCAGCAGTCCCGACCAGGCAGAGACCCAGTACTTC. V and J are TRBV6-4 and TRBJ2-5, with D hard to call. This CDR3 is built from 13 residues. Looked up from germline, CDR1 is MRHNA and CDR2 is SNTAGT. The germline V and J ends were trimmed by 5 bases and 4 bases, with 11 bases remaining between them.

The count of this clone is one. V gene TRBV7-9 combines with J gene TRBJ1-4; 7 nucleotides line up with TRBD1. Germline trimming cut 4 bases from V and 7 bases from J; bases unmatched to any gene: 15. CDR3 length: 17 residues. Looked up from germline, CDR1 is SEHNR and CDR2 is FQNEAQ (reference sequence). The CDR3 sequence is CASSSQKLTGTGEKLFF. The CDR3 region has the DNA TGTGCCAGCAGCTCACAAAAACTGACAGGGACGGGTGAAAAACTGTTTTTT. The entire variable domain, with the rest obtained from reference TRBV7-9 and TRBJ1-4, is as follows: DTGVSQNPRHKITKRGQNVTFRCDPISEHNRLYWYRQTLGQGPEFLTYFQNEAQLEKSRLLSDRFSAERPKGSFSTLEIQRTEQGDSAMYLCASSSQKLTGTGEKLFFGSGTQLSVL.

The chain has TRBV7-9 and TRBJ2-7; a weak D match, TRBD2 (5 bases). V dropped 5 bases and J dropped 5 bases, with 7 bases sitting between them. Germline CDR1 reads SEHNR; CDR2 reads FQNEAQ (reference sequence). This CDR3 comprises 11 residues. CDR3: CASSPGNEQYF. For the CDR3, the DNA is TGTGCCAGCAGCCCGGGGAACGAGCAGTACTTC.

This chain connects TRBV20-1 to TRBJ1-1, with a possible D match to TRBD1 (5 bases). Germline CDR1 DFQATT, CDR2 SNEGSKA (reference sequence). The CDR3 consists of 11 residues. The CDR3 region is CSWTRGTEAFF. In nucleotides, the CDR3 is TGCAGCTGGACAAGGGGCACTGAAGCTTTCTTT.

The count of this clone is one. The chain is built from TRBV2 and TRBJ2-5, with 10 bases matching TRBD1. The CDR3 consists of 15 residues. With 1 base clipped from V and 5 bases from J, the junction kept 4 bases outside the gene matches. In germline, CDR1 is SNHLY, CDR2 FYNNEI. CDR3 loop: CASSEGDRGTETQYF. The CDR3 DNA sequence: TGTGCCAGCAGTGAAGGGGACAGGGGTACGGAGACCCAGTACTTC.

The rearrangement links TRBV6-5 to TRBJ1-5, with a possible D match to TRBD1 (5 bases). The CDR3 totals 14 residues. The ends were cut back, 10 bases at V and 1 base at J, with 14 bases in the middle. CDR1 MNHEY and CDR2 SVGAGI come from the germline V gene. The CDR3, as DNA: TGTGCCAACCACCCTCCAGGGAGCAATCAGCCCCAGCATTTT. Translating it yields CANHPPGSNQPQHF.

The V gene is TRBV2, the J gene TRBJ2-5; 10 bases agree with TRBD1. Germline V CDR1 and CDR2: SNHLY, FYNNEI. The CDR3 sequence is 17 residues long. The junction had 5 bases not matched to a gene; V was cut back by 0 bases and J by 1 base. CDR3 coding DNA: TGTGCCAGCAGTGAAGCGTACCGGGACAGGGGCCAAGAGACCCAGTACTTC. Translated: CASSEAYRDRGQETQYF.

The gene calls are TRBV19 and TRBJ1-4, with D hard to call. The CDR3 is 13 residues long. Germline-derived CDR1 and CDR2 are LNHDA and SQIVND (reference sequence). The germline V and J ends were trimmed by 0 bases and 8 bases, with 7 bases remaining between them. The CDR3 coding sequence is TGTGCCAGTAGTATAGACGTTTCGGAAAAACTGTTTTTT. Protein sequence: CASSIDVSEKLFF.

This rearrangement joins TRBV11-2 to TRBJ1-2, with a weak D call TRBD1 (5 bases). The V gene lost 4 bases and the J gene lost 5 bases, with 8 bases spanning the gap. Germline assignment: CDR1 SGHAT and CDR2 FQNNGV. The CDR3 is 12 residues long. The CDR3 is CASSWAGYGYTF. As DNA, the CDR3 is TGTGCCAGCAGCTGGGCAGGGTATGGCTACACCTTC.